These 2 T cell receptor beta chains share one sample of origin, sequenced in a study of T cell changes during pregnancy in multiple sclerosis. This table comes from immunoSEQ multiplex PCR, and its TCRdb copy is limited to in-frame clones, with some not included. The sample comprises about 74,000 clones, approximately 91% of which are singletons, and 1.4% rests with the top ten. The sample in question was peripheral blood, obtained in the third trimester of pregnancy. The receptor source for this set is a female donor with multiple sclerosis, enrolled in a pregnancy study.

V gene TRBV19 combines with J gene TRBJ2-2; no clear D. The V gene's germline CDR1 is LNHDA and CDR2 SQIVND (reference sequence). V was pared by 8 bases and J by 7 bases, with 8 bases between. The CDR3 covers 11 residues. CDR3 amino acids: CASRRNGELFF. DNA for the CDR3: TGTGCCAGTCGGAGAAACGGGGAGCTGTTTTTT.

The rearrangement joins TRBV5-1 to TRBJ2-1; tentatively, D is TRBD2 (6 bases). V was trimmed by 1 base and J by 9 bases, leaving 8 bases between them. The length of the CDR3 is 12 residues. Germline-derived CDR1 and CDR2 are SGHRS and YFSETQ. As DNA, the CDR3 is TGCGCCAGCAGCTTGAACGGGGGTGAGCAGTTCTTC. Translation: CASSLNGGEQFF.